These 11 T cell receptor beta chains were sequenced from one sample in a study of shared clonotypes between healthy human individuals. Assay: immunoSEQ multiplex PCR; the TCRdb copy retains only in-frame clones and omits some. The sample has a few hundred thousand clones, just over 65% seen once. The specimen was memory CD4+ T cells sorted from blood. Subset reported: CD45RA-negative fraction. The receptor source for this set is a man aged 25 to 40 in good health.

The sample holds one count of this clone. The CDR3 DNA reads TGTGCCAGCAGTTACTCAGAGGGACTAGCTTTATACGAGCAGTTCTTC. This codes for CASSYSEGLALYEQFF. V and J are TRBV6-5 and TRBJ2-1; 9 nucleotides align to TRBD2. The V gene's germline CDR1 is MNHEY and CDR2 SVGAGI. Unmatched junction bases numbered 10, after V lost 0 bases and J lost 10 bases. The CDR3 consists of 16 residues.

This CDR3 is CSARVYRGYTF. The DNA for the CDR3 is TGCAGTGCTAGAGTATACCGGGGCTACACCTTC. This chain uses TRBV20-1 with TRBJ1-2, with D uncertain. Germline lookup yields CDR1 DFQATT and CDR2 SNEGSKA (reference sequence). This CDR3 is 11 amino acids long. Trimming stripped 1 base from V and 8 bases from J, with 8 bases between.

The gene calls are TRBV7-7 and TRBJ2-1; 9 bases align to TRBD1. Trimming removed 5 bases from V and 8 bases from J; junction bases left unmatched: 19. The germline CDR1 and CDR2 sequences are SSHAT and FNYEAQ (reference sequence). CDR3 length: 18 residues. CDR3 nucleotide sequence: TGTGCCAGCAGCCGCCCCCCCGAGCCGGGACAGGGAGTAGATGAGCAGTTCTTC. Translated, it gives CASSRPPEPGQGVDEQFF. Together with reference TRBV7-7 and TRBJ2-1, the CDR3 gives the full variable domain: GAGVSQSPRYKVTKRGQDVTLRCDPISSHATLYWYQQALGQGPEFLTYFNYEAQPDKSGLPSDRFSAERPEGSISTLTIQRTEQRDSAMYRCASSRPPEPGQGVDEQFFGPGTRLTVL.

This clone was detected once. The chain has TRBV6-1 and TRBJ1-3; 7 bases are shared with TRBD1. The CDR3 extends over 12 amino acids. The ends lost 6 bases at V and 7 bases at J; junction bases unmatched: 3. The germline gives CDR1 MNHNS, CDR2 SASEGT. The CDR3 DNA follows: TGTGCCAGCAGACAGGGGTTCAACACCATATATTTT. Amino acids: CASRQGFNTIYF.

The V gene is TRBV5-5, the J gene TRBJ1-1; D perhaps matches TRBD1 (5 bases). Trimming shortened V by 2 bases and J by 9 bases, and 11 bases separated the two germline ends. From germline, CDR1 is SGHKS and CDR2 YYEKEE (reference sequence). This CDR3 has 12 residues. The CDR3, as DNA: TGTGCCAGCAGCTTACTCCAGGGCCAAGCTTTCTTT. It yields the protein CASSLLQGQAFF.

The J gene is TRBJ2-2, the V gene TRBV18; unclear D gene. The CDR3 is 15 amino acids. With 1 base removed from V and 4 bases from J, the gap between germline ends came to 10 bases. Germline CDR1 and CDR2: KGHSH and LQKENI. The CDR3 DNA reads as TGTGCCAGCTCACCACTCCGGACGGGCACCGGGGAGCTGTTTTTT. Translation: CASSPLRTGTGELFF. The whole variable domain, filled in from reference TRBV18 and TRBJ2-2, reads NAGVMQNPRHLVRRRGQEARLRCSPMKGHSHVYWYRQLPEEGLKFMVYLQKENIIDESGMPKERFSAEFPKEGPSILRIQQVVRGDSAAYFCASSPLRTGTGELFFGEGSRLTVL.

The rearrangement links TRBV6-5 to TRBJ2-3, with D perhaps TRBD1 (6 bases). Germline V CDR1 and CDR2: MNHEY, SVGAGI. The ends were cut back, 2 bases at V and 1 base at J, with 7 bases in the middle. CDR3 length: 14 residues. The CDR3 loop is CASSYTGRTDTQYF. CDR3 bases: TGTGCCAGCAGTTACACAGGGCGCACAGATACGCAGTATTTT.

The genes are TRBV11-3 and TRBJ2-6; D is undetermined. The CDR3 is made up of 15 amino acids. From germline, CDR1 is SGHNT and CDR2 YENEEA. Between the trimmed V and J ends, which lost 7 bases and 0 bases, there was a span of 10 bases. The CDR3 reads CASTGGSSGANVLTF. The DNA of the CDR3 is TGTGCCAGCACCGGCGGTTCCTCTGGGGCCAACGTCCTGACTTTC.

This chain connects TRBV9 to TRBJ2-1; D gene uncertain. CDR3 size: 16 residues. Trimming removed 0 bases from V and 1 base from J, with 11 bases in between. CDR1 SGDLS and CDR2 YYNGEE come from the germline V gene. The CDR3 is CASSVAGSLSYNEQFF. The CDR3 DNA reads as TGTGCCAGCAGCGTAGCAGGTTCCCTTTCCTACAATGAGCAGTTCTTC.

The CDR3 nucleotides read TGTGCCAGCAGTCGTTCGAACACTGAAGCTTTCTTT. Translation gives CASSRSNTEAFF. The chain recombines TRBV6-5 with TRBJ1-1; D unclear. V gave up 5 bases and J gave up 1 base, with 5 bases separating them. The CDR3 has 12 amino acids. Germline assignment: CDR1 MNHEY and CDR2 SVGAGI.

This clone was picked up many times. This sequence joins TRBV27 and TRBJ2-2; D remains ambiguous. This CDR3 comprises 14 residues. Germline assignment: CDR1 MNHEY and CDR2 SMNVEV (reference sequence). The V end lost 4 bases, the J end lost 4 bases, and 10 bases lay between the germline ends. The CDR3 here is CASSSGRRTGELFF. CDR3 in DNA: TGTGCCAGCAGTTCCGGACGGCGCACCGGGGAGCTGTTTTTT.